The rows below give T cell receptor beta chains drawn from one sample of a study of shared clonotypes between healthy human individuals. Generated by immunoSEQ multiplex PCR, the TCRdb table keeps only in-frame clones and is missing some. The sample includes under 2,000,000 clones, roughly 95% seen only once; the top ten take 1.2%. What was sequenced was naive CD8+ T cells sorted from blood. The receptors were sampled from a man aged 18 to 29 in good health. Both conserved end residues are part of each CDR3. The D gene is left open where the match is weak. Part of the rows lack a size; the others show once, few, many or a class for expanded clones.

J: TRBJ2-1; size: -; D: TRBD1; V: TRBV6-6; DNA: TGTGCCAGCAGTTCGGACAGGGAGGAGGGCGAGCAGTTCTTC; CDR3: CASSSDREEGEQFF
J: TRBJ1-4; size: -; D: -; V: TRBV27; DNA: TGTGCCAGTGCGATTTTGACGGAGTCTGAAAAACTGTTTTTT; CDR3: CASAILTESEKLFF
J: TRBJ2-5; size: once; D: -; V: TRBV27; DNA: TGTGCCAGCAGTTTGTTAGGGGGGGGAGAGACCCAGTACTTC; CDR3: CASSLLGGGETQYF
J: TRBJ2-1; size: -; D: TRBD1; V: TRBV5-6; DNA: TGTGCCAGCAGCTTGGGGACAGGGAATGAGCAGTTCTTC; CDR3: CASSLGTGNEQFF
J: TRBJ2-1; size: once; D: -; V: TRBV4-1; DNA: TGCGCCAGCAGCCGCCATTTTGGGCAGGGTTACAATGAGCAGTTCTTC; CDR3: CASSRHFGQGYNEQFF
J: TRBJ2-7; size: -; D: TRBD1; V: TRBV6-4; DNA: TGTGCCAGCAGTGACCCGAAGGGACAGGGGGGTTTGCGATACGAGCAGTACTTC; CDR3: CASSDPKGQGGLRYEQYF
J: TRBJ1-1; size: -; D: -; V: TRBV19; DNA: TGTGCCAGTAGTCGGAACACTGAAGCTTTCTTT; CDR3: CASSRNTEAFF
J: TRBJ2-2; size: -; D: -; V: TRBV5-6; DNA: TGTGCCAGCAGCTTCCAGAGCACCGGGGAGCTGTTTTTT; CDR3: CASSFQSTGELFF
J: TRBJ1-2; size: -; D: -; V: TRBV9; DNA: TGTGCCAGCAGCTCCGGGCCCATCCTCTATGGCTACACCTTC; CDR3: CASSSGPILYGYTF
J: TRBJ2-3; size: -; D: -; V: TRBV7-9; DNA: TGTGCCAGCAGCTCTGAGCTCAGGGGACCCACAGATACGCAGTATTTT; CDR3: CASSSELRGPTDTQYF
J: TRBJ2-2; size: once; D: -; V: TRBV29-1; DNA: TGCAGCGTCTACAGGGCCGGGGAGCTGTTTTTT; CDR3: CSVYRAGELFF
J: TRBJ2-5; size: -; D: TRBD2; V: TRBV19; DNA: TGTGCCAGTAGTATTGCGGGACTAGCGGGGGGAAGGGGTTTGGAGACCCAGTACTTC; CDR3: CASSIAGLAGGRGLETQYF
J: TRBJ1-1; size: -; D: -; V: TRBV7-9; DNA: TGTGCCAGCAGCTTAGCCGGTACGGATACAGTGTTCTTT; CDR3: CASSLAGTDTVFF
J: TRBJ2-7; size: once; D: TRBD2; V: TRBV27; DNA: TGTGCCAGCAGTTTAGTACTAGCGGGAGGACCCTACGAGCAGTACTTC; CDR3: CASSLVLAGGPYEQYF
J: TRBJ2-7; size: -; D: TRBD1; V: TRBV28; DNA: TGTGCCAGCAGTATCACAGGGGCCCACGAGCAGTACTTC; CDR3: CASSITGAHEQYF
J: TRBJ2-7; size: -; D: -; V: TRBV11-2; DNA: TGTGCCAGCAGCTTAGACGGGGGCTACGAGCAGTACTTC; CDR3: CASSLDGGYEQYF
J: TRBJ2-1; size: -; D: TRBD2; V: TRBV4-3; DNA: TGCGCCAGCAGCCAGTCGTCCGTACCCTTAGCGGGAGATTCCTACAATGAGCAGTTCTTC; CDR3: CASSQSSVPLAGDSYNEQFF
J: TRBJ2-5; size: -; D: -; V: TRBV5-1; DNA: TGCGCCAGCAGCCGGGGGCCCGGGACAGAAGAGACCCAGTACTTC; CDR3: CASSRGPGTEETQYF
J: TRBJ1-1; size: -; D: -; V: TRBV7-6; DNA: TGTGCCAGCAGCTTCGGGGGGCCGGCTGAAGCTTTCTTT; CDR3: CASSFGGPAEAFF
J: TRBJ1-2; size: -; D: -; V: TRBV4-1; DNA: TGCGCCAGCAGCCAAGACGGTAGTGGCTACACCTTC; CDR3: CASSQDGSGYTF
J: TRBJ1-2; size: -; D: -; V: TRBV15; DNA: TGTGCCACCAGCAGCCTTCCACGGGACACCACCTATGGCTACACCTTC; CDR3: CATSSLPRDTTYGYTF
J: TRBJ1-1; size: few; D: -; V: TRBV28; DNA: TGTGCCAGTAGGGGTCGGAACACTGAAGCTTTCTTT; CDR3: CASRGRNTEAFF
J: TRBJ1-1; size: -; D: -; V: TRBV2; DNA: TGTGCCAGCAGTGAATGGGTCAGGGCGGGGACTGAAGCTTTCTTT; CDR3: CASSEWVRAGTEAFF
J: TRBJ2-7; size: -; D: TRBD1; V: TRBV7-8; DNA: TGTGCCAGCAGCTTAGATCTGGGACAGGGGTCCTACGAGCAGTACTTC; CDR3: CASSLDLGQGSYEQYF
J: TRBJ2-7; size: -; D: TRBD2; V: TRBV10-3; DNA: TGTGCCACCTCGCGGGAGGGCTCGACCGAGCAGTACTTC; CDR3: CATSREGSTEQYF
J: TRBJ2-3; size: once; D: -; V: TRBV6-1; DNA: TGTGCCAGCAGTGGCCCCGCCGAGGGCACAGATACGCAGTATTTT; CDR3: CASSGPAEGTDTQYF
J: TRBJ2-7; size: -; D: -; V: TRBV25-1; DNA: TGTGCCAGCAGTGATCCTGTAGCGAACGAGCAGTACTTC; CDR3: CASSDPVANEQYF
J: TRBJ1-5; size: -; D: -; V: TRBV19; DNA: TGTGCCAGTAGTGTACTTCCAGAGGGCTTACGGCATCAGCCCCAGCATTTT; CDR3: CASSVLPEGLRHQPQHF
J: TRBJ2-5; size: -; D: -; V: TRBV5-1; DNA: TGCGCCAGCAGCCCTAGGGGGGGGCGCGGAGAGACCCAGTACTTC; CDR3: CASSPRGGRGETQYF
J: TRBJ2-3; size: -; D: -; V: TRBV5-6; DNA: TGTGCCAGCAGCTTGGCCCCACAAGGCACAGATACGCAGTATTTT; CDR3: CASSLAPQGTDTQYF
J: TRBJ2-1; size: -; D: -; V: TRBV7-7; DNA: TGTGCTAGCAGCCCTAGCTTAGACAGTTACAATGAGCAGTTCTTC; CDR3: CASSPSLDSYNEQFF
J: TRBJ1-4; size: -; D: -; V: TRBV21-1; DNA: TGTGCCAGCAGCAACAGACGGAATGAAAAACTGTTTTTT; CDR3: CASSNRRNEKLFF